These 31 T cell receptor beta chains came from one sample sequenced in a study of blood T cell repertoires in COVID-19. Assay used: immunoSEQ multiplex PCR; TCRdb lists only in-frame clones, some missing. The sample lists about 120,000 clones, 65% to 90% occurring once. Sequenced material: peripheral blood. These receptors originate from an older man with acute or convalescent COVID-19.

The V and J genes are TRBV7-3 and TRBJ1-5; maybe TRBD1 (6 bases). V lost 1 base, J lost 5 bases, and 6 bases lay in between. The length of the CDR3 is 13 residues. Germline values: CDR1 SGHTA, CDR2 FQGTGA. Written as DNA, the CDR3 is TGTGCCAGCAGCTTAAACAGGGATCAGCCCCAGCATTTT. This gives the protein CASSLNRDQPQHF.

This clone has just one count. This chain joins TRBV7-9 and TRBJ2-1; no clear D gene. The CDR3 has 17 amino acids. The V gene's germline CDR1 is SEHNR and CDR2 FQNEAQ (reference sequence). V lost 5 bases, J lost 0 bases, and 17 bases lay in between. The CDR3 spells CASSQKVRVNSYNEQFF. The CDR3 DNA reads as TGTGCCAGCAGCCAGAAGGTACGGGTGAACTCCTACAATGAGCAGTTCTTC.

V usage is TRBV3-1 (or the pseudogene TRBV3-2) and J usage is TRBJ2-5; 10 bases are a match to TRBD1. Per the germline V gene, CDR1 is LGHDT and CDR2 is YNNKEL (reference sequence). The CDR3 length is 16 residues. V lost 4 bases and J lost 3; bases outside the gene matches: 8. CDR3 protein: CASSLRDRGWEETQYF. In DNA form, the CDR3 reads TGTGCCAGCAGCCTCCGGGACAGGGGTTGGGAAGAGACCCAGTACTTC.

The genes are TRBV5-6 and TRBJ2-7; 15 nucleotides align to TRBD2. The CDR3 spans 18 residues. The germline V gene encodes CDR1 SGHDT and CDR2 YYEEEE. V gave up 4 bases and J gave up 0 bases; unmatched junction bases: 8. CDR3 protein: CASSVVGLAGGPSYEQYF. CDR3 sequence (DNA): TGTGCCAGCAGCGTGGTGGGACTAGCGGGAGGCCCCTCCTACGAGCAGTACTTC.

The V and J genes are TRBV3-1 (or the pseudogene TRBV3-2) and TRBJ2-2; 14 bases agree with TRBD2. V shed 4 bases, J shed 1 base, and the junction held 5 bases outside the gene matches. CDR1 is LGHDT and CDR2 is YNNKEL in the germline V gene (reference sequence). The CDR3 length is 18 residues. The CDR3 spells CASSLTGLAGGNTGELFF. In nucleotides, the CDR3 is TGTGCCAGCAGCCTTACTGGACTAGCGGGAGGGAACACCGGGGAGCTGTTTTTT.

The chain uses TRBV25-1 and TRBJ2-5, with 10 bases identical to TRBD2. The trim removed 3 bases at V and 4 bases at J, leaving 8 bases unmatched. CDR1 and CDR2 (germline): MGHDK, SYGVNS. The CDR3 is 16 amino acids. The CDR3 nucleotides read TGTGCCAGCAGTGACCTACTAGCGGGGTCAAGAGAGACCCAGTACTTC. Translated: CASSDLLAGSRETQYF.

The rearrangement links TRBV7-8 to TRBJ1-3; no clear D gene. The CDR3 has 14 residues. Germline values: CDR1 SGHVS, CDR2 FQNEAQ. The V end lost 1 base, the J end lost 4 bases, and 8 bases lay between the germline ends. The CDR3: CASSLDIIGNTIYF. DNA of the CDR3: TGTGCCAGCAGCTTAGACATAATCGGAAACACCATATATTTT.

The chain carries TRBV3-1 (or the pseudogene TRBV3-2) and TRBJ2-5; TRBD1 might be the D (5 bases). Trimming cost V 3 bases and J 4 bases, with 6 bases left between them. Germline V gene sequence: CDR1 LGHDT, CDR2 YNNKEL (reference sequence). The length of the CDR3 is 12 residues. CDR3 in amino acids: CASSQGRETQYF. The DNA for the CDR3 is TGTGCCAGCAGCCAGGGGCGAGAGACCCAGTACTTC.

This CDR3 is CASSLGGDPSLGEQYF. In DNA form, the CDR3 reads TGTGCCAGCAGTTTAGGGGGCGACCCTAGCCTGGGGGAGCAGTACTTC. The chain uses TRBV28 and TRBJ2-7; tentatively, D is TRBD1 (6 bases). Germline V gene sequence: CDR1 MDHEN, CDR2 SYDVKM. V was cut by 2 bases and J by 7 bases, with 21 bases left in between. This CDR3 has 16 amino acids. The entire variable domain, with the rest obtained from reference TRBV28 and TRBJ2-7, is as follows: DVKVTQSSRYLVKRTGEKVFLECVQDMDHENMFWYRQDPGLGLRLIYFSYDVKMKEKGDIPEGYSVSREKKERFSLILESASTNQTSMYLCASSLGGDPSLGEQYFGPGTRLTVT.

The V gene is TRBV19, the J gene TRBJ1-2; no clear D gene. The ends were cut back, 0 bases at V and 3 bases at J, with 5 bases in the middle. This CDR3 contains 13 residues. Germline V gives CDR1 LNHDA, CDR2 SQIVND (reference sequence). The CDR3 DNA is TGTGCCAGTAGTATAGACCAGTACTATGGCTACACCTTC. Amino acids: CASSIDQYYGYTF.

The chain combines TRBV7-6 with TRBJ2-7; tentative D call: TRBD2 (5 bases). This CDR3 has 14 residues. The ends were cut back, 5 bases at V and 2 bases at J, with 13 bases in the middle. Germline V lookup: CDR1 SGHVS, CDR2 FNYEAQ. In DNA form, the CDR3 reads TGTGCCAGCAGCCCCCTTAGCGACGCCTACGAGCAGTACTTC. Residues: CASSPLSDAYEQYF.

V usage is TRBV2 and J usage is TRBJ1-2; D unresolved. CDR1 is SNHLY and CDR2 is FYNNEI in the germline V gene. The V end was cut by 5 bases, the J end by 1 base, with 8 bases between. The CDR3 contains 13 residues. The CDR3: CASSPDNNYGYTF. The CDR3 nucleotides are TGTGCCAGCAGTCCCGACAATAACTATGGCTACACCTTC. The full variable domain, with the rest looked up from reference TRBV2 and TRBJ1-2, is EPEVTQTPSHQVTQMGQEVILRCVPISNHLYFYWYRQILGQKVEFLVSFYNNEISEKSEIFDDQFSVERPDGSNFTLKIRSTKLEDSAMYFCASSPDNNYGYTFGSGTRLTVV.

In its sample, this clone was seen once. The V and J genes are TRBV4-1 and TRBJ2-1, with TRBD1 matching 8 bases. Germline trimming cut 4 bases from V and 7 bases from J; bases unmatched to any gene: 6. Germline loops: CDR1 MGHRA, CDR2 YSYEKL. The CDR3 spans 14 residues. This CDR3 is CASSLGQGRNEQFF. The DNA of the CDR3 is TGCGCCAGCAGCCTAGGACAGGGCCGGAATGAGCAGTTCTTC.

V is TRBV14 and J is TRBJ1-6; 10 bases map to TRBD1. Germline V lookup: CDR1 SGHDN, CDR2 FVKESK. The CDR3 has 15 amino acids. Unmatched junction bases numbered 6, after V lost 1 base and J lost 12 bases. The CDR3 nucleotides are TGTGCCAGCAGCCAAGGGACAGGGGGTGGTAGACCCCTCCACTTT. Translated: CASSQGTGGGRPLHF.

The chain combines TRBV7-2 with TRBJ2-1, with a possible D match to TRBD1 (6 bases). Trimming cost V 1 base and J 6 bases, with 13 bases left between them. This CDR3 comprises 15 residues. Germline V gene lookup returns CDR1 SGHTA and CDR2 FQGNSA. DNA for the CDR3: TGTGCCAGCAGCTTAGACTCCCAGGGGTTCAATGAGCAGTTCTTC. It is translated as CASSLDSQGFNEQFF.

This rearrangement joins TRBV11-2 to TRBJ1-5; possibly TRBD1 for D (6 bases). Germline V gene data show CDR1 as SGHAT and CDR2 as FQNNGV. The CDR3 runs 15 residues. The V end lost 5 bases, the J end lost 3 bases, and 14 bases lay between the germline ends. CDR3 loop: CASSTGLGDNQPQHF. CDR3 coding DNA: TGTGCCAGCAGCACAGGGTTGGGTGACAATCAGCCCCAGCATTTT.

The chain couples TRBV5-1 to TRBJ1-3, with TRBD1 as a possible D gene (6 bases). CDR3 length: 15 amino acids. CDR1 is SGHRS and CDR2 is YFSETQ in the germline V gene. V lost 4 bases, J lost 1 base, and 12 bases lay in between. The CDR3 DNA reads as TGCGCCAGCAGCCAGGGGAGGGATTCTGGAAACACCATATATTTT. It codes for CASSQGRDSGNTIYF. Combining the CDR3 with reference TRBV5-1 and TRBJ1-3 gives the whole variable domain KAGVTQTPRYLIKTRGQQVTLSCSPISGHRSVSWYQQTPGQGLQFLFEYFSETQRNKGNFPGRFSGRQFSNSRSEMNVSTLELGDSALYLCASSQGRDSGNTIYFGEGSWLTVV.

The chain recombines TRBV7-9 with TRBJ2-7; no definite D call. The CDR3 is 14 amino acids. V lost 2 bases, J lost 0 bases, and 8 bases lay in between. Germline V gene lookup returns CDR1 SEHNR and CDR2 FQNEAQ (reference sequence). In DNA form, the CDR3 reads TGTGCCAGCAGCTTATTTCCCCGCTCCTACGAGCAGTACTTC. This translates into CASSLFPRSYEQYF.

This chain joins TRBV30 and TRBJ2-2; D is ambiguous. The CDR3 is made up of 12 amino acids. V was pared by 4 bases and J by 1 base, with 4 bases between. Germline values: CDR1 GTSNPN, CDR2 SVGIG (reference sequence). The CDR3 reads CAWTKNTGELFF. The CDR3 nucleotides read TGTGCCTGGACTAAGAACACCGGGGAGCTGTTTTTT.

The J gene is TRBJ2-1, the V gene TRBV18; maybe TRBD2 (6 bases). V lost 2 bases, J lost 11 bases, and 7 bases lay in between. The CDR3 runs to 11 residues. Germline lookup yields CDR1 KGHSH and CDR2 LQKENI. The chain's CDR3 is CASSPGGKQFF. CDR3 nucleotide sequence: TGTGCCAGCTCACCAGGAGGGAAGCAGTTCTTC.

This clone showed up just a few times. This rearrangement joins TRBV9 to TRBJ1-5, with 7 positions matching TRBD1. Germline CDR1 reads SGDLS; CDR2 reads YYNGEE. The J segment lost 3 bases and the V segment lost 0 bases, leaving 3 bases of the junction unmatched. The CDR3 contains 15 residues. The CDR3 DNA is TGTGCCAGCAGCGTAGGACAGGGCCCCAATCAGCCCCAGCATTTT. Protein: CASSVGQGPNQPQHF.

This chain links TRBV10-3 with TRBJ2-7; tentatively, D is TRBD2 (6 bases). Looked up from germline, CDR1 is ENHRY and CDR2 is SYGVKD. Trimming stripped 6 bases from V and 2 bases from J, with 14 bases between. The length of the CDR3 is 14 residues. The CDR3 region is CAIRQSGGPYEQYF. The CDR3 DNA is TGTGCCATCAGACAGAGCGGAGGGCCCTACGAGCAGTACTTC.

This chain connects TRBV12-5 to TRBJ1-5; 11 nucleotides agree with TRBD1. This CDR3 contains 17 residues. Trimming took 1 base from V and 7 from J; bases not matched to a gene: 9. The germline V gene encodes CDR1 LGHNT and CDR2 FRNRAP. The CDR3 is CASGLEDRGRGRQPQHF. CDR3 nucleotides: TGTGCTAGTGGTTTGGAGGACAGGGGGCGCGGGCGGCAGCCCCAGCATTTT.

The rearrangement joins TRBV30 to TRBJ1-4; D is ambiguous. The CDR3 totals 13 residues. Germline CDR1 reads GTSNPN; CDR2 reads SVGIG (reference sequence). Trimming cost V 3 bases and J 7 bases, with 12 bases left between them. The CDR3 DNA is TGTGCCTGGAGCGGCGGCGAGGGTGAAAAACTGTTTTTT. It codes for CAWSGGEGEKLFF.

The V and J genes are TRBV9 and TRBJ2-7, with 9 bases aligning to TRBD1. This CDR3 region has 17 residues. V lost 5 bases to trimming and J lost 1 base; unmatched junction nucleotides: 13. From germline, CDR1 is SGDLS and CDR2 YYNGEE. The CDR3 reads CASSPGTGTMSSYEQYF. DNA for the CDR3: TGTGCCAGCAGTCCCGGGACAGGGACAATGAGTTCCTACGAGCAGTACTTC.

J is TRBJ1-5 and V is TRBV28; D gene ambiguous. Trimming shortened V by 2 bases and J by 4 bases, and 12 bases separated the two germline ends. The CDR3 runs 15 residues. Germline CDR1 MDHEN, CDR2 SYDVKM. CDR3 sequence (DNA): TGTGCCAGCAGTTTAAGCGGGGAGAGGAATCAGCCCCAGCATTTT. Protein: CASSLSGERNQPQHF.

The CDR3: CASSDRQGALIKDYTF. CDR3 coding DNA: TGTGCCAGCAGCGATAGACAGGGGGCGTTGATTAAAGACTACACCTTC. The V and J genes are TRBV11-3 and TRBJ1-2; 10 nucleotides align to TRBD1. Per germline, CDR1 SGHNT and CDR2 YENEEA. The V and J ends lost 5 bases and 10 bases, in that order; junction bases with no gene match: 16. The CDR3 runs 16 residues.

The chain has TRBV9 and TRBJ2-1, with D possibly matching TRBD1 (5 bases). The CDR3 contains 14 residues. Germline assignment: CDR1 SGDLS and CDR2 YYNGEE. Trimming stripped 0 bases from V and 11 bases from J, with 15 bases between. The CDR3 here is CASSVAMTDLKQFF. For the CDR3, the DNA is TGTGCCAGCAGCGTAGCTATGACAGATTTAAAGCAGTTCTTC.

V and J are TRBV7-9 and TRBJ1-2; D uncertain. Germline V lookup: CDR1 SEHNR, CDR2 FQNEAQ (reference sequence). This CDR3 spans 16 amino acids. Trimming left V 3 bases short and J 1 base short, with 15 bases between. The CDR3 DNA is TGTGCCAGCAGCTTGTTAGGAGAGGTGGATAACTATGGCTACACCTTC. It translates to CASSLLGEVDNYGYTF.

The rearrangement joins TRBV7-2 to TRBJ2-1; 15 bases are shared with TRBD2. The CDR3 sequence is 18 residues long. CDR1 is SGHTA, CDR2 FQGNSA, per germline. V trimming: 1 base; J trimming: 2 bases; junction bases outside the gene matches: 3. The CDR3 DNA reads as TGTGCCAGCAGCTTAGTGGGGACTAGCGGGGGGCCCTACAATGAGCAGTTCTTC. The encoded protein is CASSLVGTSGGPYNEQFF. Filled out from reference TRBV7-2 and TRBJ2-1, the complete variable domain reads GAGVSQSPSNKVTEKGKDVELRCDPISGHTALYWYRQSLGQGLEFLIYFQGNSAPDKSGLPSDRFSAERTGGSVSTLTIQRTQQEDSAVYLCASSLVGTSGGPYNEQFFGPGTRLTVL.

This sequence joins TRBV5-4 and TRBJ2-2; tentatively, D is TRBD1 (6 bases). The CDR3 totals 14 residues. The V gene's germline CDR1 is SGHNT and CDR2 YYREEE (reference sequence). V was shortened by 2 bases and J by 4 bases, with 9 bases between the two germline ends. As DNA, the CDR3 is TGTGCCAGCAGCTTACAGGGTGGCACCGGGGAGCTGTTTTTT. This translates into CASSLQGGTGELFF.